The 24 T cell receptor beta chains listed next were all sequenced from one sample in a study of monozygotic twins with inflammatory bowel disease (dated by TCRdb to the late 2010s). Receptors were amplified or captured by 5' RACE. This sample was sequenced with an Illumina HiSeq 2500. Reads reprocessed by TCRdb are summarized as one entry per CDR3 protein sequence, and DNA is absent. The table for this sample shows 300,000 to 450,000 distinct CDR3 sequences. Together, the top ten hold 2.5% to 3% of the sample. The sequenced material came from blood. Receptors were obtained from a human donor with ulcerative colitis or Crohn's disease, or a healthy co-twin of an affected twin (not recorded which).

J is TRBJ2-1 and V is TRBV5-8; the TRBD2 assignment by TCRdb is unverifiable without DNA. Germline lookup yields CDR1 SGHTS and CDR2 YDEGEE. The CDR3 is 16 amino acids. The CDR3 region is CASIRLAGASYNEQFF.

The chain couples TRBV7-6 to TRBJ2-7; the D gene TCRdb calls, TRBD2, cannot be checked with no DNA. Looked up from germline, CDR1 is SGHVS and CDR2 is FNYEAQ. The CDR3 consists of 15 residues. The CDR3 loop is CASSPVIAGAYEQYF.

The CDR3 protein is CASSPNENTRVNYGYTF. J is TRBJ1-2 and V is TRBV18. This CDR3 region has 17 residues. From germline, CDR1 is KGHSH and CDR2 LQKENI.

The chain joins TRBV18 to TRBJ2-6; TCRdb's D call, TRBD1, is unchecked because there is no DNA. This CDR3 comprises 15 residues. Per germline, CDR1 KGHSH and CDR2 LQKENI. CDR3 sequence reads: CASSQQGIGANVLTF.

The chain carries TRBV20-1 and TRBJ1-1; TCRdb calls TRBD1, which cannot be checked without DNA. In germline, CDR1 is DFQATT, CDR2 SNEGSKA (reference sequence). CDR3 size: 14 residues. The CDR3 spells CSASGGPMNTEAFF.

V is TRBV3-1 and J is TRBJ2-1; there is no DNA to check the TCRdb D call of TRBD1. The CDR3 covers 16 residues. The germline CDR1 and CDR2 sequences are LGHDT and YNNKEL (reference sequence). CDR3 loop: CASSHGGTGLRNEQFF.

The chain combines TRBV9 with TRBJ2-2; the D gene TCRdb calls, TRBD1, cannot be checked with no DNA. CDR1 SGDLS and CDR2 YYNGEE come from the germline V gene. The CDR3 totals 17 residues. This chain's CDR3 is CASSPPQHQGRPGELFF.

V usage is TRBV5-6 and J usage is TRBJ2-5; TCRdb's assignment of TRBD1 cannot be checked, as there is no DNA. Per the germline V gene, CDR1 is SGHDT and CDR2 is YYEEEE. The CDR3 is 19 residues long. The chain's CDR3 is CASSSYRWGFGGKQETQYF.

The V call is TRBV7-2, the J call TRBJ1-4; TCRdb calls TRBD1, which cannot be checked without DNA. Germline V gives CDR1 SGHTA, CDR2 FQGNSA. The CDR3 covers 15 residues. The CDR3 reads CASSLSEGLPEKLFF. The full variable domain, in which reference TRBV7-2 and TRBJ1-4 provide the parts outside the CDR3, is GAGVSQSPSNKVTEKGKDVELRCDPISGHTALYWYRQSLGQGLEFLIYFQGNSAPDKSGLPSDRFSAERTGGSVSTLTIQRTQQEDSAVYLCASSLSEGLPEKLFFGSGTQLSVL.

The chain has TRBV7-2 and TRBJ2-3. Germline CDR1 is SGHTA and CDR2 is FQGNSA. The CDR3 is 16 residues long. The CDR3 sequence is CASSLDGEVGTDTQYF.

The CDR3 region is CASSLALHRSTDTQYF. The rearrangement joins TRBV5-1 to TRBJ2-3. Germline loops: CDR1 SGHRS, CDR2 YFSETQ. This CDR3 contains 16 residues. The entire variable domain, with the rest obtained from reference TRBV5-1 and TRBJ2-3, is as follows: KAGVTQTPRYLIKTRGQQVTLSCSPISGHRSVSWYQQTPGQGLQFLFEYFSETQRNKGNFPGRFSGRQFSNSRSEMNVSTLELGDSALYLCASSLALHRSTDTQYFGPGTRLTVL.

The chain links TRBV20-1 to TRBJ2-3; TCRdb returns TRBD2, unconfirmable since there is no DNA. CDR1 and CDR2 (germline): DFQATT, SNEGSKA (reference sequence). The CDR3 extends over 17 amino acids. This chain's CDR3 is CSAINPAPGLPDDTQYF.

The V gene is TRBV7-2, the J gene TRBJ1-5; TCRdb selects TRBD1, and the lack of DNA leaves this call unchecked. From germline, CDR1 is SGHTA and CDR2 FQGNSA. This CDR3 is 15 amino acids long. CDR3 residues: CASSLGQGRHQPQHF.

The rearrangement uses TRBV20-1 and TRBJ1-6. CDR1 is DFQATT, CDR2 SNEGSKA, per germline (reference sequence). The length of the CDR3 is 13 residues. CDR3 region: CSARAEGGSPLHF.

The chain carries TRBV11-1 and TRBJ2-7; absent DNA, TCRdb's TRBD1 call cannot be checked. The V gene's germline CDR1 is SGHAT and CDR2 FQDESV (reference sequence). This CDR3 is 16 amino acids long. CDR3 protein: CASSLSLGQGYYEQYF.

The chain joins TRBV7-2 to TRBJ2-7; TCRdb outputs TRBD1, but without DNA this stays unchecked. The CDR3 loop spans 15 amino acids. In germline, CDR1 is SGHTA, CDR2 FQGNSA. The CDR3 loop reads CASSRQGQGQYEQYF.

This chain links TRBV12-3 or TRBV12-4 with TRBJ1-4; TCRdb outputs TRBD1, but without DNA this stays unchecked. This CDR3 is 13 amino acids long. The CDR3 reads CASSRQLNEKLFF.

This sequence joins TRBV7-3 and TRBJ2-5. Germline CDR1 and CDR2: SGHTA and FQGTGA. The CDR3 runs to 14 residues. This chain's CDR3 is CASSSDPNQETQYF.

V gene TRBV20-1 combines with J gene TRBJ1-5; TCRdb picks TRBD1, but there is no DNA to check that call. The CDR3 has 18 amino acids. Germline values: CDR1 DFQATT, CDR2 SNEGSKA (reference sequence). CDR3 residues: CSARDRDRGLWSNQPQHF.

V is TRBV20-1 and J is TRBJ2-5; the D call from TCRdb, TRBD2, cannot be confirmed without DNA. This CDR3 contains 13 residues. Germline CDR1 DFQATT, CDR2 SNEGSKA (reference sequence). The CDR3 spells CSAREGNRETQYF.

The chain employs TRBV20-1 and TRBJ2-7; the TCRdb call, TRBD2, lacks DNA for checking. Germline V gene sequence: CDR1 DFQATT, CDR2 SNEGSKA (reference sequence). This CDR3 is built from 16 residues. The CDR3 sequence: CSARDPLRGGSYEQYF.

V gene TRBV6-5 combines with J gene TRBJ1-6; TCRdb selects TRBD1, and the lack of DNA leaves this call unchecked. CDR3 length: 17 amino acids. Germline CDR1 is MNHEY and CDR2 is SVGAGI. CDR3 residues: CASSYQTGGGDNSPLHF.

The CDR3 reads CASSGREGGELFF. V and J are TRBV27 and TRBJ2-2; lacking DNA, the TRBD2 call made by TCRdb goes unchecked. Germline-derived CDR1 and CDR2 are MNHEY and SMNVEV (reference sequence). The CDR3 is 13 amino acids.

This CDR3 is CASSPHSTDTQYF. The genes are TRBV5-1 and TRBJ2-3. Per germline, CDR1 SGHRS and CDR2 YFSETQ. The CDR3 is made up of 13 amino acids.